This T cell receptor beta chain was recovered during a study of cytomegalovirus exposure and HLA in healthy donors (dated by TCRdb to 2015 to 2018). For context, the study as a whole: According to an earlier analysis of 550 to 750 of the donors, 150 million to 200 million T cells yielded roughly 110 million unique TCR beta sequences and about 300 Gb of sequence data. An early release covering around 630 HLA-typed donors comprised around 300 gigabases of sequencing data and around 85 million unique TCR sequences. Of the roughly 400 genotyped donors, 80% to 90% were placed in the genetic ancestry cluster associated with self-reported Caucasian donors. The study was designed to test whether signatures of past pathogen exposure could be identified by cataloging public T cell receptors. Using immunosequencing, the study profiled T cell repertoires from 500 to 800 subjects and related those repertoires to cytomegalovirus serostatus. A separate validation cohort of over a hundred different subjects was used in addition to the approximately 640-subject first cohort. To predict cytomegalovirus infection status, the study brought together high-throughput TCR immunosequencing, statistical association of individual TCRs with disease status, and machine learning. A later analysis re-analyzed previously published TCR beta repertoires from hundreds of donors and added high-resolution HLA genotyping to study TCR occurrence patterns. Rather than drawing on any new phenotypic data, the later analysis identified candidate immune exposures from TCR beta sequences and the way those sequences occurred across donors. An earlier analysis of around 540 of the donors applied high-throughput TCR beta sequencing to assess whether each TCR beta V gene segment acted as functional or pseudogenic. Alongside the repertoire data, information on donor age, sex, ethnicity and CMV serostatus was compiled. In a later genetic analysis, genome-wide SNP genotypes for 398 of the 666 donors were used, and that subset was treated as a discovery cohort. Every repertoire in the discovery cohort had been generated on one and the same sequencing platform. HLA typing included class I and class II loci at four-digit resolution. Typing coverage varied by locus: roughly 620-640 donors for A, B, C, DRB1 and DQB1; roughly 560 for DQA1; approximately 570 for DPA1; 400 to 480 for DPB1. Several DR-DQ haplotypes were treated as single units for association and clustering because of strong linkage in the cohort. Across about 370 genotyped donors of the cohort, an average of about 250,000 unique TCR beta nucleotide sequences per donor were sequenced, and approximately 17% of those sequences were non-productive.

Unmatched junction bases come to 4, with V trimmed by 1 base and J by 1 base. From cysteine to phenylalanine, the CDR3 is 18 amino acids long. The CDR3 DNA has 54 bases and is translated from base 1. The germline V gene provides CDR1 MGHDK and CDR2 SYGVNS. Library construction relied on the immunoSEQ multiplex PCR assay. For the multiplex PCR, a mixture combining 60 forward primers for TCR Vbeta segments and 13 reverse primers for TCR Jbeta segments was used. The CDR3 region of rearranged TCR beta genes was amplified from genomic DNA by a multiplex PCR assay. On the Illumina HiSeq System, the amplified TCR beta libraries were sequenced as 87-base-pair reads. In the original analysis: A later analysis tallied roughly 78 million unique TCR beta chains across the 660 or so repertoires, and about 12 million of those chains were shared by two or more donors. Raw reads were error-corrected and collapsed into unique sequences by a nearest-neighbor algorithm in which closely related sequences were merged to remove PCR and sequencing errors. Alignment of CDR3 sequences to IMGT reference sequences was used to assign V, D and J gene segments. For a sequence to be retained, a match of at least six nucleotides was required to both a V gene segment and a J gene segment. Rearrangements were classified as productive when the CDR3 lacked stop codons and remained in frame with V and J, and all other rearrangements were classified as non-productive. CDR3 was defined according to IMGT convention as the region running from the second conserved V-encoded cysteine to the conserved J-encoded phenylalanine. In an earlier analysis of approximately 500 of the donors, sequences lacking an unambiguous match to a single V gene segment were excluded. In an earlier analysis of more than 500 of the donors, a V segment was called functional when productive rearrangements were above 56.7%, and segregating when the standard deviation between donors exceeded 5%. A statistical classification framework was built for diagnosing cytomegalovirus status from the catalog of TCR beta chain sequences. In a later analysis, TCR nucleotide sequences were compared against IMGT/GENE-DB human TR gene sequences so that V and J genes could be assigned. The TCRdist pipeline was used in a later analysis to assign CDR3 sequences and most-parsimonious VDJ recombination scenarios. In a later analysis, each TCR beta chain was defined by its CDR3 amino acid sequence together with its V-gene family, and reads lacking a unique V-gene family were excluded. A later analysis removed several hundred highly shared, low-generation-probability nucleotide sequences to deal with suspected cross-contamination and a sequencing artifact. In a later analysis, a clonal expansion index for each public chain was calculated from normalized within-repertoire ranks of inferred template counts. In a later analysis, generation probabilities were computed using a VDJ recombination model fitted to out-of-frame rearrangements, and the results were checked against IGoR. A later analysis scored TCR-TCR, TCR-HLA and TCR-CMV co-occurrence with hypergeometric tests, applying a repertoire-size bias correction to TCR pairs. A later analysis estimated false discovery rates by permuting HLA or CMV assignments 20 times. In a later analysis, co-occurring TCRs were grouped with DBSCAN, and TCRdist sequence similarity was added when clustering was performed within HLA-allele-positive subsets. For co-occurrence clustering, repertoires with fewer than 30,000 or more than 120,000 public chains were excluded, along with roughly 5 repertoires with anomalous nucleotide sharing. This is the immuneACCESS table as TCRdb keeps it, with only in-frame sequences that have V and J called. A part of the clones is gone; compared with another copy, unresolved V genes explain less than half, and the rest is unexplained. V, J and clone size reflect that table, while D and trimming were determined from the DNA. In all, the sample holds 100,000 to 150,000 clones, and 70% to 85% of those were seen once. Approximately 2.8% of the sample goes to the ten largest clones.

The cohort was made up of hundreds of healthy bone marrow donors. All cohort members were sampled while nominally healthy, although unrecorded immune exposures were likely present. The donor was CMV seronegative and belonged to the group of several hundred seronegative cohort members. Every donor gave a peripheral blood sample, and the peripheral blood mononuclear cells from that sample were used for TCR beta sequencing. Genomic DNA was extracted from the blood cell samples with the Qiagen DNeasy Blood Extraction Kit. Here is what the overall study found, with its caveats: Because the 87-base-pair reads could not distinguish some IMGT-functional V segments, including TRBV6-2 and TRBV6-3, those segments were excluded. Assigning TCR associations to individual alleles was difficult when HLA alleles, especially DR and DQ, strongly co-occurred. CMV serostatus was the only immune exposure information available for the cohort. In a later analysis, most CMV-associated TCR beta chains were found to appear HLA-restricted, with HLA associations seemingly driven largely by CMV exposure. This cohort had only TCR beta chains sequenced, and the lack of alpha or paired-chain data limited which features could be detected. A later analysis reported that several top co-occurrence clusters appeared linked to parvovirus B19, influenza, CMV and Epstein-Barr virus. Because counts were too low, some 17 rarely observed V segments, including chromosome 9 orphons, were excluded from the earlier analysis of around 640 of the donors. In a later analysis, HLA-associated TCR beta chains showed more clonal expansion and lower generation probabilities than non-associated chains that were equally common. Broadly in line with IMGT annotations, most TCR beta V segments showed up in productive rearrangements about 87% or about 30% of the time in an earlier analysis of 450 to 750 of the donors. In a later analysis, TCR association rates were found to vary across HLA loci, with the most associated TCRs seen for DRB1 alleles and the fewest for HLA-C alleles. A group of highly shared sequence variants was considered likely to be a technical artifact of the sequencing pipeline. A further reported finding was that TCR beta sequences accurately predicted the HLA-A and HLA-B alleles for most subjects in the first cohort. In both the original and validation cohorts, the classifier was reported to diagnose cytomegalovirus status with high specificity and sensitivity. It was suggested by the authors that the approach could potentially be generalized to other disease states and immunological phenotypes. Roughly uniform sequencing depth across donors was assumed in presence/absence analyses, although this assumption may not hold. At a false discovery rate of 0.05, a later analysis linked around 15,000 TCR beta sequences to specific HLA alleles. Because HLA typing was unavailable for some donors at each locus, only the typed subset was used in association tests. Correlated functional status among segregating V segments might be attributable to linkage disequilibrium, but an unknown experimental factor could not be ruled out. A later genetic analysis associated a missense DCLRE1C variant with V-gene and J-gene trimming of TCR beta chains, and an independent cohort replicated the association. The study listed 150 to 200 TCR beta chains as associated with cytomegalovirus. Compared with the approximately 710-donor mean, donors in an Asian-associated ancestry cluster had fewer N-insertions in productive TCRs, according to a later genetic analysis. A few of the identified cytomegalovirus-associated TCR beta chains were confirmed in vitro to be specific for cytomegalovirus antigens. Across donors, most TCR sequences were observed very rarely, whereas some public TCRs were present in many individuals.

Details on this clone: The antigen it binds to is not known. No base qualities exist here, and no much larger clone lies one base off it.

The sequence links TRBV25-1 to TRBJ2-6; TRBD1 agrees with 10 junctional bases. The origin of this receptor is a boy aged 2 to 10 in good health and CMV-seronegative. Sequenced: PBMCs. The DNA is as follows: TGTGCCAGCAGTGAATCGCCGGGACAGGGGTCTGGGGCCAACGTCCTGACTTTC. It translates as CASSESPGQGSGANVLTF. Joined to the reference TRBV25-1 and TRBJ2-6 proteins, this CDR3 gives the full variable domain: EADIYQTPRYLVIGTGKKITLECSQTMGHDKMYWYQQDPGMELHLIHYSYGVNSTEKGDLSSESTVSRIRTEHFPLTLESARPSHTSQYLCASSESPGQGSGANVLTFGAGSRLTVL.